Listed here are 15 T cell receptor beta chains from one sample, sequenced in a study of blood T cell repertoires in COVID-19. Libraries were prepared by immunoSEQ multiplex PCR; TCRdb keeps only in-frame clonotypes and omits some of them. The top ten clones hold under 4% of a sample with about 190,000 clones, roughly 80% of them seen once. Sequenced: PBMCs or T cells enriched from blood (not recorded which). These receptors were taken from a woman aged 25 to 39 who had recovered from COVID-19.

The chain uses TRBV5-1 and TRBJ2-7, with D tentatively TRBD1 (6 bases). V lost 0 bases to trimming and J lost 2 bases, with 21 bases between them. The CDR3 has 18 residues. Germline V lookup: CDR1 SGHRS, CDR2 YFSETQ. The CDR3 spells CASSLGPSDRDTPYEQYV. The CDR3 bases are TGCGCCAGCAGCTTGGGCCCTTCAGACCGGGACACTCCCTACGAGCAGTACGTC.

The chain recombines TRBV5-1 with TRBJ2-7; 9 nucleotides line up with TRBD2. Looked up from germline, CDR1 is SGHRS and CDR2 is YFSETQ. The CDR3 is 16 amino acids. V gave up 2 bases and J gave up 5 bases; unmatched junction bases: 11. The CDR3, as DNA: TGCGCCAGCAGCTTAACCGCTAGCGGGAATTCCCACGAGCAGTACTTC. Its translation: CASSLTASGNSHEQYF.

The V gene is TRBV7-9, the J gene TRBJ2-3; 11 nucleotides agree with TRBD1. Germline V gene sequence: CDR1 SEHNR, CDR2 FQNEAQ (reference sequence). The J segment lost 4 bases and the V segment lost 2 bases, leaving 8 bases of the junction unmatched. There are 17 residues in the CDR3. The CDR3 loop is CASSLWGQGEVSDTQYF. CDR3 in DNA: TGTGCCAGCAGCTTATGGGGACAGGGGGAGGTCTCAGATACGCAGTATTTT.

The J gene is TRBJ1-4, the V gene TRBV2, with TRBD1 matching over 8 bases. CDR1 SNHLY and CDR2 FYNNEI come from the germline V gene. V gave up 7 bases and J gave up 10 bases; unmatched junction bases: 8. CDR3 length: 13 residues. This CDR3 is CASTSGQEGKLFF. CDR3 nucleotides: TGTGCCAGCACCTCGGGACAGGAGGGAAAACTGTTTTTT.

This sequence joins TRBV2 and TRBJ2-2; 8 nucleotides align to TRBD1. The germline gives CDR1 SNHLY, CDR2 FYNNEI. V gave up 5 bases and J gave up 6 bases; unmatched junction bases: 11. This CDR3 has 16 residues. For the CDR3, the DNA is TGTGCCAGCAGTCTACCAGGACAGGGCATTGCCGGGGAGCTGTTTTTT. Translation: CASSLPGQGIAGELFF. The whole variable domain, filled in from reference TRBV2 and TRBJ2-2, reads EPEVTQTPSHQVTQMGQEVILRCVPISNHLYFYWYRQILGQKVEFLVSFYNNEISEKSEIFDDQFSVERPDGSNFTLKIRSTKLEDSAMYFCASSLPGQGIAGELFFGEGSRLTVL.

The chain recombines TRBV9 with TRBJ2-5, with D perhaps matching TRBD1 (6 bases). V lost 5 bases to trimming and J lost 0 bases, with 11 bases between them. This CDR3 has 14 residues. Looked up from germline, CDR1 is SGDLS and CDR2 is YYNGEE. The CDR3 is CASSKGGNQETQYF. For the CDR3, the DNA is TGTGCCAGCAGTAAAGGGGGAAACCAAGAGACCCAGTACTTC. The complete variable domain, with remaining parts taken from reference TRBV9 and TRBJ2-5, reads DSGVTQTPKHLITATGQRVTLRCSPRSGDLSVYWYQQSLDQGLQFLIQYYNGEERAKGNILERFSAQQFPDLHSELNLSSLELGDSALYFCASSKGGNQETQYFGPGTRLLVL.

The chain recombines TRBV9 with TRBJ2-3; 7 nucleotides align to TRBD1. J gave up 2 bases and V 0 bases, and 3 bases lay outside the gene matches. The CDR3 is 15 residues long. Per germline, CDR1 SGDLS and CDR2 YYNGEE. The CDR3 DNA follows: TGTGCCAGCAGCGTAGTCGGACAGGACACAGATACGCAGTATTTT. Protein sequence: CASSVVGQDTDTQYF.

V and J are TRBV7-2 and TRBJ2-3, with D perhaps matching TRBD2 (6 bases). Germline CDR1 SGHTA, CDR2 FQGNSA. Trimming removed 2 bases from V and 1 base from J, with 10 bases in between. The CDR3 spans 15 residues. DNA for the CDR3: TGTGCCAGCAGCTTATACGGGGAGGGCACAGATACGCAGTATTTT. This codes for CASSLYGEGTDTQYF.

CDR3 bases: TGTGCCAGCAGCCAAGATCTGAGGGCGGGCGGCTACACCTTC. Translation: CASSQDLRAGGYTF. V and J are TRBV14 and TRBJ1-2; no reliable D call. In germline, CDR1 is SGHDN, CDR2 FVKESK. The CDR3 has 14 residues. Trimming stripped 0 bases from V and 8 bases from J, with 13 bases between.

The V and J genes are TRBV14 and TRBJ1-1; TRBD1 matches at 10 bases. V lost 2 bases and J lost 0; bases outside the gene matches: 3. From germline, CDR1 is SGHDN and CDR2 FVKESK. This CDR3 region has 16 residues. CDR3 nucleotides: TGTGCCAGCAGCCAACGGACAGGGGGAATGAACACTGAAGCTTTCTTT. Protein product: CASSQRTGGMNTEAFF.

The V call is TRBV5-5, the J call TRBJ1-1; D ambiguous. CDR1 is SGHKS and CDR2 is YYEKEE in the germline V gene (reference sequence). V lost 5 bases and J 5 bases, leaving 16 bases between the germline ends. The CDR3 is 14 amino acids. CDR3 in amino acids: CASRGWAGGTEAFF. CDR3 nucleotides: TGTGCCAGCAGGGGATGGGCAGGAGGTACTGAAGCTTTCTTT.

This rearrangement joins TRBV19 to TRBJ2-7, with a possible D match to TRBD1 (6 bases). The length of the CDR3 is 13 residues. Germline lookup yields CDR1 LNHDA and CDR2 SQIVND (reference sequence). Trimming left V 7 bases short and J 0 bases short, with 10 bases between. The CDR3 is CASMGTPSYEQYF. The CDR3 bases are TGTGCCAGTATGGGGACACCCTCCTACGAGCAGTACTTC.

The V call is TRBV5-4, the J call TRBJ2-7; 9 nucleotides align to TRBD1. The CDR3 runs 13 residues. V lost 4 bases, J lost 6 bases, and 5 bases stayed unmatched. Looked up from germline, CDR1 is SGHNT and CDR2 is YYREEE (reference sequence). CDR3 residues: CASSRDRDSEQYF. CDR3 DNA: TGTGCCAGCAGCCGGGACAGGGATTCCGAGCAGTACTTC.

This sequence joins TRBV6-5 and TRBJ2-3, with 8 bases lining up with TRBD1. The CDR3 is 16 residues long. Germline V gene data show CDR1 as MNHEY and CDR2 as SVGAGI. The junction had 4 bases not matched to a gene; V was cut back by 2 bases and J by 0 bases. DNA of the CDR3: TGTGCCAGCAGTTACGCCGGGACAGGTAGCACAGATACGCAGTATTTT. Translating it yields CASSYAGTGSTDTQYF.

The V and J genes are TRBV4-2 and TRBJ2-3; the D gene is possibly TRBD2 (5 bases). This CDR3 contains 15 residues. Germline V gives CDR1 LGHNA, CDR2 YNFKEQ. V lost 1 base, J lost 3 bases, and 11 bases lay in between. CDR3 amino acids: CASSQGGSGTDTQYF. CDR3 nucleotide sequence: TGTGCCAGCAGCCAAGGAGGGTCGGGGACAGATACGCAGTATTTT.